This TCR beta chain was documented in a study of blood T cell repertoires in COVID-19 (dated by TCRdb to the early 2020s). Describing the broader study: Collaborator samples came from the United States, Italy and Spain and covered acute and convalescent phases of COVID-19. Nearly every sample came with metadata listing a de-identified subject ID, COVID-19 status, age in years and sex. A freely available public database, intended as a resource for researchers studying the immune response to SARS-CoV-2, is where the repertoires were released. The material from the prospective study consisted of cDNA or gDNA derived from T cells, B-cell-depleted T cells, or PBMCs. The dataset comprised deeply sampled blood TCRbeta repertoires from subjects exposed to, actively infected with, or recovered from COVID-19. Samples came from the ongoing ImmuneRACE study (first 160 participants) plus 1,254 subjects from 6 global collaborators. HLA class I and class II types, where available, came from metadata supplied by the sample provider rather than from assay-based typing. The paper as a whole reports these results and caveats: The amount of clinical and demographic metadata varied by source and participant and was provided uncurated.

This clone came up a few times. The antigen it binds to is not known. Qualities for individual bases were not recorded, and no much larger clone is one base off. The CDR3 numbers 14 residues from cysteine through phenylalanine. This entry keeps only the CDR3 DNA: 42 bases, framed from base 1. After removal of 6 bases from V and 2 bases from J, the junction retains 6 bases not matched to a gene. As encoded in the germline V gene, CDR1 is SGHRS while CDR2 is YFSETQ. Whole blood was collected in K2EDTA tubes by collaborating institutions according to the institutions' own protocols. For TCRbeta analysis, collaborator samples were shipped as frozen whole blood, as isolated PBMCs, or as DNA extracted from either sample type. TCRbeta CDR3 regions were amplified from genomic DNA by means of the immunoSEQ Assay, a bias-controlled multiplex PCR. Per the original workflow: Within the assay, amplification of reference gene primers was used to estimate how many nucleated cells each sample contained. To quantify the absolute abundance of each unique TCRbeta CDR3 rearrangement, sequence reads were collapsed and filtered. For each sample, productive Simpson clonality was calculated as the square root of Simpson's diversity index over productive rearrangements. Imported from immuneACCESS, the table was reduced by TCRdb to in-frame sequences with V and J called. These copies leave out some clones; in studies compared against another copy, an unresolved V gene accounts for under half, and the cause of the remainder is not known. D and trimming were read from the DNA, whereas the V and J calls and clone size are those reported in that table. This sample holds around 97,000 clones; about 85% were observed only once. Approximately 3.1% of the sample is in the top ten clones.

The V gene is TRBV5-1 and the J gene is TRBJ2-3; 7 junctional bases match TRBD2. The origin of this receptor is a man between 50 and 59 years old in a cohort sampled during active COVID-19. Material for sequencing was peripheral blood. The CDR3 loop reads CASTASGYTDTQYF. In nucleotide form, the sequence is TGCGCCAGCACTGCTAGCGGATACACAGATACGCAGTATTTT.